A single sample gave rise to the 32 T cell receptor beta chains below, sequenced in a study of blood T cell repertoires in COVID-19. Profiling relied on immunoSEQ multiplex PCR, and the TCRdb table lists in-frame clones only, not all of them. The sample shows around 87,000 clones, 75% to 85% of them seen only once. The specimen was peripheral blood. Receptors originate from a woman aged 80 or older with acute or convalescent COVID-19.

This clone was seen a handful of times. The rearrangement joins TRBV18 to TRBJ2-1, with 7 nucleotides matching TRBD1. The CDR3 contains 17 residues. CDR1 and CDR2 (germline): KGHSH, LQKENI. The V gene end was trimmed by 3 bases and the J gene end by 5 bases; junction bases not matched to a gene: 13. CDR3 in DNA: TGTGCCAGCTCACCTCAACAGGGGTGGCGGTCGGACAATGAGCAGTTCTTC. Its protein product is CASSPQQGWRSDNEQFF. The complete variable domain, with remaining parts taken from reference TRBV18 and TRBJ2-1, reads NAGVMQNPRHLVRRRGQEARLRCSPMKGHSHVYWYRQLPEEGLKFMVYLQKENIIDESGMPKERFSAEFPKEGPSILRIQQVVRGDSAAYFCASSPQQGWRSDNEQFFGPGTRLTVL.

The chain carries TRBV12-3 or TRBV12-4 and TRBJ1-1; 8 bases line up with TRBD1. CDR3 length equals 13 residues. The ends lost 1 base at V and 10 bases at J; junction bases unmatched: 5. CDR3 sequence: CASSLVRDRRAFF. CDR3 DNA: TGTGCCAGCAGTTTAGTCCGGGACAGGCGAGCTTTCTTT.

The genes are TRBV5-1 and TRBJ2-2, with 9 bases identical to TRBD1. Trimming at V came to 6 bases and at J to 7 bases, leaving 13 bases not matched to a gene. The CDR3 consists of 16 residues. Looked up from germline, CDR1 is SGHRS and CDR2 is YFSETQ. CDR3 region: CASIPPGQGRGGELFF. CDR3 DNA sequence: TGCGCCAGCATCCCACCGGGACAGGGTCGAGGCGGGGAGCTGTTTTTT. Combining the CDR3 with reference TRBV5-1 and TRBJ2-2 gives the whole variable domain KAGVTQTPRYLIKTRGQQVTLSCSPISGHRSVSWYQQTPGQGLQFLFEYFSETQRNKGNFPGRFSGRQFSNSRSEMNVSTLELGDSALYLCASIPPGQGRGGELFFGEGSRLTVL.

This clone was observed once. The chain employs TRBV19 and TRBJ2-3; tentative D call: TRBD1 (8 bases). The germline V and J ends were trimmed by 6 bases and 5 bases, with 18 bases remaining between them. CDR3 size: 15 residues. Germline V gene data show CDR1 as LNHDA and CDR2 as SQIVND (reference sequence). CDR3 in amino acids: CASSPRTGRGDTQYF. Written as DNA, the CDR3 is TGTGCCAGTAGCCCCCGGACAGGGAGGGGAGATACGCAGTATTTT.

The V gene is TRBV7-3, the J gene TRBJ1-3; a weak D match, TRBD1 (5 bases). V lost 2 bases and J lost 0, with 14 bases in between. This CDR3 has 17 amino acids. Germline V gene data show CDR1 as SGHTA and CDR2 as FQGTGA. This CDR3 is CASSLHGSGNSGNTIYF. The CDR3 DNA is TGTGCCAGCAGCTTACACGGCTCAGGGAACTCTGGAAACACCATATATTTT.

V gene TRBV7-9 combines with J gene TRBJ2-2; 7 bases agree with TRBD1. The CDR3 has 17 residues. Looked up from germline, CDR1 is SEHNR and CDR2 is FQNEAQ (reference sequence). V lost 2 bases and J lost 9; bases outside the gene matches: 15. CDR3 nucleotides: TGTGCCAGCAGCTTACTATCGCCAGGGGGACGACTCCGGGAGCTGTTTTTT. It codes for CASSLLSPGGRLRELFF.

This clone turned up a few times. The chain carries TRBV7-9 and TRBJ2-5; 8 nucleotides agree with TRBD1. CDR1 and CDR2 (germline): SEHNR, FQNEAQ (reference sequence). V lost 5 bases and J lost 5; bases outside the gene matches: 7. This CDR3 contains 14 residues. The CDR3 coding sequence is TGTGCCAGCAGCCCGACAGGGGCGATGGAGACCCAGTACTTC. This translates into CASSPTGAMETQYF.

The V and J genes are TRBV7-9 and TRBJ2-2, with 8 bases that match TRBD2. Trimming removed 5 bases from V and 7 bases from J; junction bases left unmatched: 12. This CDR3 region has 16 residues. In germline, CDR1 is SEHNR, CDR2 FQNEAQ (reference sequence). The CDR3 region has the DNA TGTGCCAGCAGCGACCCGGGAGGGGGGGCTGACGGGGAGCTGTTTTTT. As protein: CASSDPGGGADGELFF.

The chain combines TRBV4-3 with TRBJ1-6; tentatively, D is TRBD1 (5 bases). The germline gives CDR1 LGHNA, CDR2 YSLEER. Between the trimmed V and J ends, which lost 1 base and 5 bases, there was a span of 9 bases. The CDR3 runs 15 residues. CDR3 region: CASSQGPGDNSPLHF. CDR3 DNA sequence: TGCGCCAGCAGCCAAGGCCCGGGGGATAATTCACCCCTCCACTTT.

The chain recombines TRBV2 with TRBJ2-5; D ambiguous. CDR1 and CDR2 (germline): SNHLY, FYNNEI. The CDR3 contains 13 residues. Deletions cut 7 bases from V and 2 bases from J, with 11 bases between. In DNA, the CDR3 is TGTGCCAGCACCCCTCAGGTACAAGAGACCCAGTACTTC. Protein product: CASTPQVQETQYF.

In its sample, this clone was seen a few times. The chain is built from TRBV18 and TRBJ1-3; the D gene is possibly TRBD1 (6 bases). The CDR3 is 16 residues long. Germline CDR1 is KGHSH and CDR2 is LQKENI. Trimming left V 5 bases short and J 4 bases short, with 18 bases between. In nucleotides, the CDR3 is TGTGCCAGCTCAAGATCAACCGGGACAACGGGAAACACCATATATTTT. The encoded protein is CASSRSTGTTGNTIYF. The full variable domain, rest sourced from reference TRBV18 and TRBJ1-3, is NAGVMQNPRHLVRRRGQEARLRCSPMKGHSHVYWYRQLPEEGLKFMVYLQKENIIDESGMPKERFSAEFPKEGPSILRIQQVVRGDSAAYFCASSRSTGTTGNTIYFGEGSWLTVV.

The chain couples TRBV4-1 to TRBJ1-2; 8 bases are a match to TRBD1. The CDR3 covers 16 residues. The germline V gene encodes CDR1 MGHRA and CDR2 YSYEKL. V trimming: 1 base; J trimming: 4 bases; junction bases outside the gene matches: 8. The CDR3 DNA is TGCGCCAGCAGCCAAGTGGGGACAGGCGGGGCCTATGGCTACACCTTC. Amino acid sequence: CASSQVGTGGAYGYTF.

DNA of the CDR3: TGTGCCTCCCGGAGGGGTAGCTCCTACAATGAGCAGTTCTTC. Translation: CASRRGSSYNEQFF. The rearrangement links TRBV27 to TRBJ2-1, with D possibly being TRBD2 (6 bases). Germline V gene data show CDR1 as MNHEY and CDR2 as SMNVEV (reference sequence). Trimming stripped 11 bases from V and 0 bases from J, with 14 bases between. This CDR3 spans 14 amino acids.

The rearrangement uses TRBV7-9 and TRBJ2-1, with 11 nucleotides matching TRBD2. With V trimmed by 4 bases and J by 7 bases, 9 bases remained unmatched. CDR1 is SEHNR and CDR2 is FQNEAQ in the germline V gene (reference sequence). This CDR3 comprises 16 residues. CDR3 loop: CASSSLTSGGQNEQFF. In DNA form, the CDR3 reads TGTGCCAGCAGCTCCTTAACTAGCGGGGGCCAAAATGAGCAGTTCTTC.

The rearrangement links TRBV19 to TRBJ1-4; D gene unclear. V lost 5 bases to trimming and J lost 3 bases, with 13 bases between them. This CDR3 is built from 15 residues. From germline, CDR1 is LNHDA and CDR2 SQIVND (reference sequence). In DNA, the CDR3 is TGTGCCAGTAGTGAGGGCGCCCGGGCTAATGAAAAACTGTTTTTT. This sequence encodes CASSEGARANEKLFF. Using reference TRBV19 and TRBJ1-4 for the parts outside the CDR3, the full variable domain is DGGITQSPKYLFRKEGQNVTLSCEQNLNHDAMYWYRQDPGQGLRLIYYSQIVNDFQKGDIAEGYSVSREKKESFPLTVTSAQKNPTAFYLCASSEGARANEKLFFGSGTQLSVL.

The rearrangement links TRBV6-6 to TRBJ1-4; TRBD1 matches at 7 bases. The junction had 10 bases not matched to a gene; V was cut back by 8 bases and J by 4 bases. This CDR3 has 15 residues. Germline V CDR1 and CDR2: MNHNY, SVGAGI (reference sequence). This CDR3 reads CASGDPGQHNEKLFF. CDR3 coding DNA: TGTGCCAGCGGGGATCCGGGACAGCATAATGAAAAACTGTTTTTT.

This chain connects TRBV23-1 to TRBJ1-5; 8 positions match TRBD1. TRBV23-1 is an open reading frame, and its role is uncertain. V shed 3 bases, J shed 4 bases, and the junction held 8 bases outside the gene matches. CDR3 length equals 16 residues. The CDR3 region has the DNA TGCGCCAGCAGTCATAATCGGACAGGGATGAATCAGCCCCAGCATTTT. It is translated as CASSHNRTGMNQPQHF.

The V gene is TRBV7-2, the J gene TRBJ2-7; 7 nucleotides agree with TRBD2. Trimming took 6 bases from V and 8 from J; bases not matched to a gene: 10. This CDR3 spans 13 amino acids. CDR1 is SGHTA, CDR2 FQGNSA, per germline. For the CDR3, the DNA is TGTGCCAGCAGATCCGGAGACGGGAGGCAGCAGTACTTC. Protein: CASRSGDGRQQYF. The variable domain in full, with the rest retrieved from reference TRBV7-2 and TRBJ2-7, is GAGVSQSPSNKVTEKGKDVELRCDPISGHTALYWYRQSLGQGLEFLIYFQGNSAPDKSGLPSDRFSAERTGGSVSTLTIQRTQQEDSAVYLCASRSGDGRQQYFGPGTRLTVT.

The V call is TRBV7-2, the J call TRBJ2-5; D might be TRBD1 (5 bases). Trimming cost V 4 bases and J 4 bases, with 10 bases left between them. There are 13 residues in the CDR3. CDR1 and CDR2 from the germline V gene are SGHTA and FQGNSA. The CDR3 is CASSSRVGETQYF. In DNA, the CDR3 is TGTGCCAGCAGCTCCAGGGTAGGAGAGACCCAGTACTTC.

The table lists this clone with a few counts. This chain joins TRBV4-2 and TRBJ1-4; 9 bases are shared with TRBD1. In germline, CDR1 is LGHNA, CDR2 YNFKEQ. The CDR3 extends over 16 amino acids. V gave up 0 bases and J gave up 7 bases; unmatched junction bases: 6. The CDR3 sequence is CASSQEFGQGREKLFF. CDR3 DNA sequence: TGTGCCAGCAGCCAAGAATTCGGACAGGGGCGTGAAAAACTGTTTTTT.

The chain's CDR3 is CASSNDREAEAFF. CDR3 DNA: TGTGCCAGTAGTAACGACAGGGAGGCTGAAGCTTTCTTT. V and J are TRBV19 and TRBJ1-1; 7 bases align to TRBD1. V shed 4 bases and J 6 bases; nucleotides not matched to a gene: 5. Germline loops: CDR1 LNHDA, CDR2 SQIVND (reference sequence). This CDR3 has 13 residues.

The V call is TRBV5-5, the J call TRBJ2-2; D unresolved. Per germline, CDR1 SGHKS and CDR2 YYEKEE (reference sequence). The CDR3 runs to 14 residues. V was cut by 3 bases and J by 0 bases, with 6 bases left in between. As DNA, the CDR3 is TGTGCCAGCAGCTCTCTAACGAACACCGGGGAGCTGTTTTTT. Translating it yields CASSSLTNTGELFF.

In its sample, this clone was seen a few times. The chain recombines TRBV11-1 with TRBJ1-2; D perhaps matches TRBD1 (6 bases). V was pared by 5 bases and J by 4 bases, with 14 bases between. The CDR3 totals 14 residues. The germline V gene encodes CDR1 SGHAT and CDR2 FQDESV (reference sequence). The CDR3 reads CASSQDTGSYGYTF. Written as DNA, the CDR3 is TGTGCCAGCAGCCAAGACACAGGGTCCTATGGCTACACCTTC.

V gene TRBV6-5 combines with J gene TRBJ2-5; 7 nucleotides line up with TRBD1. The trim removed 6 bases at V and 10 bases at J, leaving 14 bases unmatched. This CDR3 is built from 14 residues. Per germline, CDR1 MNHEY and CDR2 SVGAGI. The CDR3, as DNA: TGTGCCAGCAGCGTCCGGGACAGCGAGTATTACCAGTACTTC. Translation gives CASSVRDSEYYQYF.

CDR3 loop: CASSLVLASDTQYF. CDR3 sequence (DNA): TGCGCCAGCAGCCTTGTCCTAGCGTCTGATACGCAGTATTTT. The rearrangement uses TRBV4-1 and TRBJ2-3; maybe TRBD2 (6 bases). Germline lookup yields CDR1 MGHRA and CDR2 YSYEKL. Trimming removed 4 bases from V and 6 bases from J, with 14 bases in between. The CDR3 has 14 residues.

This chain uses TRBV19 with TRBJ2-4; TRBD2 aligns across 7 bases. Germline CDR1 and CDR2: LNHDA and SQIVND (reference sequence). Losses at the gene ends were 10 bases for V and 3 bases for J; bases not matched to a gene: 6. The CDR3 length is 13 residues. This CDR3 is CATAGGGKNIQYF. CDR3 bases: TGTGCCACCGCTGGCGGGGGCAAAAACATTCAGTACTTC.

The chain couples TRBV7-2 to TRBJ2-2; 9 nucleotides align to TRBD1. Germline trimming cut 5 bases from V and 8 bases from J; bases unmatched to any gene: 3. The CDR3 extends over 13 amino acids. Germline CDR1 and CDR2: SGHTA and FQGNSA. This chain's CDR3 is CASSRQGVGELFF. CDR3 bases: TGTGCCAGCAGCCGACAGGGGGTAGGGGAGCTGTTTTTT.

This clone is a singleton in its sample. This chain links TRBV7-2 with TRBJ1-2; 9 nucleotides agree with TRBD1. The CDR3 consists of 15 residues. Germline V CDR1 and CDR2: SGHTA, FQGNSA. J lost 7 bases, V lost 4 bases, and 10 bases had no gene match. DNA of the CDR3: TGTGCCAGCAGCTCGCCCGGGACAGGGAGAAGTGGCTACACCTTC. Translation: CASSSPGTGRSGYTF.

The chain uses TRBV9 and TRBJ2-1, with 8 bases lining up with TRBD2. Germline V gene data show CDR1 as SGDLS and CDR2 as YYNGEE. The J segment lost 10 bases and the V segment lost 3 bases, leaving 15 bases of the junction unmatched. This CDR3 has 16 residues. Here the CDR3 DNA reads TGTGCCAGCAGCGCCTCTAGCGGGCCTGTCTTGTGGGAGCAGTTCTTC. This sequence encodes CASSASSGPVLWEQFF.

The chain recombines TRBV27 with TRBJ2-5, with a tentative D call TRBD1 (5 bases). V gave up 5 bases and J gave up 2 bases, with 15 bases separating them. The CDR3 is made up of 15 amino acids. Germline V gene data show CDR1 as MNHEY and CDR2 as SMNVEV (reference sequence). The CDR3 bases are TGTGCCAGCAGTCCCTTGACAGCTCAGCAAGAGACCCAGTACTTC. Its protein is CASSPLTAQQETQYF.

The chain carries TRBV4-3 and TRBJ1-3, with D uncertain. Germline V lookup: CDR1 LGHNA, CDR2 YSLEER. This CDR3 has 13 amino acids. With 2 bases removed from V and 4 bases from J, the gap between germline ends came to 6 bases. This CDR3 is CASSQQYGNTIYF. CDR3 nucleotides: TGCGCCAGCAGCCAACAGTACGGAAACACCATATATTTT.

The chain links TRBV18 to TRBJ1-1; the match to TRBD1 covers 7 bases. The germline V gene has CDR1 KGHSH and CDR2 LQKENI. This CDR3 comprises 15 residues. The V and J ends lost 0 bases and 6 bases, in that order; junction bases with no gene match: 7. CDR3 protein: CASSPPSRQGAEAFF. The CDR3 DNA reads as TGTGCCAGCTCACCACCAAGTCGACAGGGAGCTGAAGCTTTCTTT.